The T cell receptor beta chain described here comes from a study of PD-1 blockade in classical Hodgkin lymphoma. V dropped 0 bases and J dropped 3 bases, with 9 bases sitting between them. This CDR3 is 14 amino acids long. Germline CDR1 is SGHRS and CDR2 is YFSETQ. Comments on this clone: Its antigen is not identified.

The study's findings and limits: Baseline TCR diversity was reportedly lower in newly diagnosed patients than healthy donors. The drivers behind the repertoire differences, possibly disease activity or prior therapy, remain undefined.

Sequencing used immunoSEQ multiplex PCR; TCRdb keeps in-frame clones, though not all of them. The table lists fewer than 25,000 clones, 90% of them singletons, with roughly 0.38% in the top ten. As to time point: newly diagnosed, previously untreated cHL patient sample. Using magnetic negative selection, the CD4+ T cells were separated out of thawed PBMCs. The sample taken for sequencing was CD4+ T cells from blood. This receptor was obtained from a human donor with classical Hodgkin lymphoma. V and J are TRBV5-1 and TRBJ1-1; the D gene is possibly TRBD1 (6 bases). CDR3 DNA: TGCGCCAGCAGCTTGGAGGGGGGCCACACTGAAGCTTTCTTT. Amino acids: CASSLEGGHTEAFF.